What follows is one T cell receptor (beta chain) and its context. The source of the sample is a study of T cells in Graves' hyperthyroidism and ophthalmopathy. At the level of the study: Upon initial diagnosis and before any treatment, peripheral blood was collected.

From RNA transcripts, TCR beta CDR3 regions were amplified. The primer set for the first-round RT-PCR of the TCR CDR3 was HTBI. TCRdb passed the multiplex PCR reads through MiXCR, listing each CDR3 protein once. The repertoire has about 640,000 distinct CDR3 sequences, under 25% of them found once; the top ten carry approximately 30%. Specimen: blood. The TCR originated in a man aged 25-40 years with Graves' ophthalmopathy.

The CDR3 region is CASRLLEKESETQYF. The CDR3 DNA sequence: TGCGCCAGCAGGCTCCTGGAGAAGGAAAGCGAGACCCAGTACTTC. This chain connects TRBV5-1 to TRBJ2-5; D ambiguous. The ends were cut back, 5 bases at V and 5 bases at J, with 19 bases in the middle. The CDR3 spans 15 residues. Germline loops: CDR1 SGHRS, CDR2 YFSETQ.